The rows below give T cell receptor beta chains drawn from one sample of a study of response to subunit inactivated influenza vaccine. TCRdb analysed the RT-PCR reads with MiXCR anew, one entry per CDR3 protein. The sample yields about 300,000 distinct CDR3 sequences, around 22% seen once. Sequencing was performed on PBMCs from blood, taken less than 22 months after vaccination. The receptor source for this set is a man in his fifties or sixties who received an inactivated influenza vaccine. CDR3s include the opening cysteine and the closing phenylalanine or tryptophan. D genes are given only for firm matches. Some rows have no size entry. The others give once, few or many, or a class for an expanded clone.

TGCAGTGCTAGAGCGATTTTAGACGAGCAGTACTTC	CSARAILDEQYF	-	TRBJ2-7	TRBV20-1	-
TGTGCCAGCAGCTCCCTGGCCGGGGAGCTGTTTTTT	CASSSLAGELFF	-	TRBJ2-2	TRBV12-3/TRBV12-4	-
TGCGCCAGCAGCCAAGATCAAGGGTACTATGGCTACACCTTC	CASSQDQGYYGYTF	-	TRBJ1-2	TRBV4-1	-
TGTGCCAGCAGCCAGGGGGACAGGGCCTCCTACGAGCAGTACTTC	CASSQGDRASYEQYF	TRBD1	TRBJ2-7	TRBV4-2	-
TGTGCCATCAGTGAATCCTCGCTTCTAGCGACCCAGTACTTC	CAISESSLLATQYF	-	TRBJ2-5	TRBV10-3	few
TGTGCCACCAGTGAGGACCCGGGACAGAACACAGATACGCAGTATTTT	CATSEDPGQNTDTQYF	TRBD1	TRBJ2-3	TRBV24-1	-
TGTGCCAGCAGCCCTAGGCCGGGGGCTAGCACAGATACGCAGTATTTT	CASSPRPGASTDTQYF	-	TRBJ2-3	TRBV7-2	few
TGTGCCACCAGGAGACAGGGACCCGGGGAGCTGTTTTTT	CATRRQGPGELFF	TRBD1	TRBJ2-2	TRBV15	few
TGTGCCACCGCTACGCAGGGGGGGGGCCTGGCTTTCTTT	CATATQGGGLAFF	TRBD1	TRBJ1-1	TRBV28	-
TGTGCCAGCAGCTTAGTTTACAGGGGGAGCACTGAAGCTTTCTTT	CASSLVYRGSTEAFF	TRBD1	TRBJ1-1	TRBV7-2	few
TGTGCCAGCAGTCAGGGGGGGAATCAGCCCCAGCATTTT	CASSQGGNQPQHF	TRBD1	TRBJ1-5	TRBV3-1	many
TGTGCCAGCAGTCCGTTATCAGGGGGTAGGGAAGCTTTCTTT	CASSPLSGGREAFF	TRBD1	TRBJ1-1	TRBV12-3/TRBV12-4	-
TGTGCCAGCAGCCACCGGCTTTATAGGTATAGCAATCAGCCCCAGCATTTT	CASSHRLYRYSNQPQHF	-	TRBJ1-5	TRBV28	-
TGTGCCAGCAGGGGGGGGCCCACTGAAGCTTTCTTT	CASRGGPTEAFF	-	TRBJ1-1	TRBV2	few
TGTGCCAGCAGTACCACGGGACAGAGCACAGATACGCAGTATTTT	CASSTTGQSTDTQYF	TRBD1	TRBJ2-3	TRBV5-6	few
TGTGCCAGCAGCTTAGCGCGACAGGAGAACTATGGCTACACCTTC	CASSLARQENYGYTF	-	TRBJ1-2	TRBV7-2	many
TGTGCCAGCAGCTTAGCGCGGCGGGAGGGCCACTACAATGAGCAGTTCTTC	CASSLARREGHYNEQFF	TRBD2	TRBJ2-1	TRBV7-2	-
TGTGCCACCAGCAGGGACAGGAACTATGGCTACACCTTC	CATSRDRNYGYTF	TRBD1	TRBJ1-2	TRBV15	few
TGTGCCAGCAGCGTACGGGTTGGGTACGAGCAGTACTTC	CASSVRVGYEQYF	-	TRBJ2-7	TRBV9	few
TGTGCCAGCTCACCTCTCGGAATAGGGGTTGTCACTGAAGCTTTCTTT	CASSPLGIGVVTEAFF	-	TRBJ1-1	TRBV18	-
TGTGCCTGGAGGAGCCCAGGGGTGAACACTGAAGCTTTCTTT	CAWRSPGVNTEAFF	-	TRBJ1-1	TRBV30	few
TGTGCCAGCAGCTTAGAGCGGCTAGCGGGAGGAGGGCACACAGATACGCAGTATTTT	CASSLERLAGGGHTDTQYF	TRBD2	TRBJ2-3	TRBV11-1	-
TGTGCCAGCAGTTTAGACAGGGCGGCAGATACGCAGTATTTT	CASSLDRAADTQYF	TRBD1	TRBJ2-3	TRBV28	few
TGTGCCAGCAGCATAGAGGGGACATTGCTCACAGATACGCAGTATTTT	CASSIEGTLLTDTQYF	-	TRBJ2-3	TRBV11-2	few
TGTGCCAGCAGTTTCCAGGGAGGAATGAATTCACCCCTCCACTTT	CASSFQGGMNSPLHF	-	TRBJ1-6	TRBV12-3/TRBV12-4	many
TGTGCCAGCAGTTACGGGACCCCCAGCTCCTACAATGAGCAGTTCTTC	CASSYGTPSSYNEQFF	-	TRBJ2-1	TRBV6-5	-
TGTGCCAGCAGCCCCCGGGACAGGGCTGGCACAGATACGCAGTATTTT	CASSPRDRAGTDTQYF	TRBD1	TRBJ2-3	TRBV7-8	-
TGCGCCAGCAGCCAAGCCCTCCGGAGATTTAACTATGGCTACACCTTC	CASSQALRRFNYGYTF	-	TRBJ1-2	TRBV4-1	many
TGCGCCAGCAGCTTACAGGGGTCGATGAACACTGAAGCTTTCTTT	CASSLQGSMNTEAFF	TRBD1	TRBJ1-1	TRBV5-1	-
TGTGCCAGCAGTTCCCTCCGGGACCTAGGGGGCTACACCTTC	CASSSLRDLGGYTF	-	TRBJ1-2	TRBV27	-
TGTGCCAGCAGCCCGGGACGTCTCATCTATGGCTACACCTTC	CASSPGRLIYGYTF	-	TRBJ1-2	TRBV7-2	-
TGTGCCAGCAGTGCAGTCTCTGGGGCCAACGTCCTGACTTTC	CASSAVSGANVLTF	-	TRBJ2-6	TRBV6-2/TRBV6-3	-
TGTGCCAGCAGCTCTCTTCGGACCCAGTACTTC	CASSSLRTQYF	-	TRBJ2-5	TRBV7-2	few
TGTGCCACTAACGGACAGGGATTTAATTCACCCCTCCACTTT	CATNGQGFNSPLHF	TRBD1	TRBJ1-6	TRBV6-1	many
TGTGCCAGCAGCTTACTCCGGGGGGATGGTGAAGCTTTCTTT	CASSLLRGDGEAFF	-	TRBJ1-1	TRBV7-9	-
TGCAGCGTAGGCGCACGGGGTCTTGGAGAGCAGTTCTTC	CSVGARGLGEQFF	-	TRBJ2-1	TRBV29-1	-
TGCGCCAGCAGCCGTGGGACAGAAGTCCAGGCAGCTTTCTTT	CASSRGTEVQAAFF	TRBD1	TRBJ1-1	TRBV5-1	-
TGTGCCAGCAGCGCACTAGCGGGGGGTCCAGATACGCAGTATTTT	CASSALAGGPDTQYF	TRBD2	TRBJ2-3	TRBV4-2	many
TGCAGTGCTAGAACCGGAACAACTAATGAAAAACTGTTTTTT	CSARTGTTNEKLFF	-	TRBJ1-4	TRBV20-1	-
TGCGCCAGCAGCTCACAGACTAGCGGGACAAATGAGCAGTTCTTC	CASSSQTSGTNEQFF	TRBD2	TRBJ2-1	TRBV5-1	few
TGTGCCAGCAGTTTCACAGGGGGCGATTCACCCCTCCACTTT	CASSFTGGDSPLHF	TRBD1	TRBJ1-6	TRBV12-3/TRBV12-4	-
TGTGCCAGCAGTTTGGGGACGGGGCACGTCCTGACTTTC	CASSLGTGHVLTF	-	TRBJ2-6	TRBV12-3/TRBV12-4	many
TGTGCCAGCAGCGTCACCGGGACAGGGGATCACAATGAGCAGTTCTTC	CASSVTGTGDHNEQFF	TRBD1	TRBJ2-1	TRBV5-6	-
TGTGCCAGCAGCACCCTACTAGGGGGCAAAGCTTTCTTT	CASSTLLGGKAFF	TRBD1	TRBJ1-1	TRBV14	once
TGTGCCAGCAGTTCCGAACCTCTCGGGAGCTATGGCTACACCTTC	CASSSEPLGSYGYTF	-	TRBJ1-2	TRBV27	-
TGCGCCAGCAGCCTCTGGACAGCAGGCACACCCCTCCACTTT	CASSLWTAGTPLHF	-	TRBJ1-6	TRBV5-1	many
TGTGCCAGCAGCTTGGTGCAGATTGGCACAGATACGCAGTATTTT	CASSLVQIGTDTQYF	-	TRBJ2-3	TRBV5-5	many
TGTGCCAGCAGCTTAGGACAGTCGGATGGCTATGGCTACACCTTC	CASSLGQSDGYGYTF	-	TRBJ1-2	TRBV11-2	-
TGTGCCACCGCGGGGGCACAGGGGGCGCATGGCAATCAGCCCCAGCATTTT	CATAGAQGAHGNQPQHF	TRBD1	TRBJ1-5	TRBV24-1	few
TGTGCCAGCAGCTTAGCAGTAACGCAGGCTGGGCAGCTGTTTTTT	CASSLAVTQAGQLFF	-	TRBJ2-2	TRBV7-2	few
TGTGCCAGCAGTTTAGCGGCGGTCTCCAATGAGCAGTTCTTC	CASSLAAVSNEQFF	-	TRBJ2-1	TRBV28	-
TGTGCCAGCAGCGTAATAGGACAGGGCAATGAGCAGTTCTTC	CASSVIGQGNEQFF	TRBD1	TRBJ2-1	TRBV9	-
TGCGCCAGCAGCTTGGGCGGGAGGGCCCTCAATGAGCAGTTCTTC	CASSLGGRALNEQFF	TRBD2	TRBJ2-1	TRBV5-1	many
TGCGCCAGCAGCCAAGGCATAGCGGGGACATCCTACAATGAGCAGTTCTTC	CASSQGIAGTSYNEQFF	TRBD2	TRBJ2-1	TRBV4-3	-
TGTGCCAGCAGCCAAGGCAGGAGACAGGGCAATTCACCCCTCCACTTT	CASSQGRRQGNSPLHF	TRBD1	TRBJ1-6	TRBV3-1	few
TGTGCCAGCAGCTCACAGGGGGCCGCGGGACAGCCCCAGCATTTT	CASSSQGAAGQPQHF	TRBD1	TRBJ1-5	TRBV7-2	-
TGTGCCAGCAGTTACCAATTACCGGGACAGAGCAATGAAAAACTGTTTTTT	CASSYQLPGQSNEKLFF	TRBD1	TRBJ1-4	TRBV6-5	few
TGTGCCAGCAGCCAATCTGGGGGGCAACCTAACTCCTACGAGCAGTACTTC	CASSQSGGQPNSYEQYF	-	TRBJ2-7	TRBV16	-
TGCGCCAGCAGCCTTACAGCGACCGGGGAGCTGTTTTTT	CASSLTATGELFF	-	TRBJ2-2	TRBV5-1	few
TGTGCCAGCAGATTGGGGGCAGGCACTGAAGCTTTCTTT	CASRLGAGTEAFF	-	TRBJ1-1	TRBV7-6	-